The 19 T cell receptor beta chains reported below all come from one sample, sequenced in a study of CD8 T cells in Susac syndrome. RNA totalling about 0.5 to 1 ug underwent reverse transcription with random hexamers. One entry per CDR3 protein results from TCRdb running MiXCR on the immunoSEQ multiplex PCR reads. The sample gives roughly 120,000 distinct CDR3 sequences, just under 95% of which show up once; roughly 0.091% is in the top ten. The sequencing sample was made of CD4+ T cells from PBMCs. These receptors all stem from a human donor in good health.

The chain carries TRBV19 and TRBJ1-2; no clear D. Germline CDR1 reads LNHDA; CDR2 reads SQIVND (reference sequence). The germline V and J ends were trimmed by 4 bases and 0 bases, with 9 bases remaining between them. This CDR3 is 14 amino acids long. The CDR3 spells CASSTADTNYGYTF. The CDR3, as DNA: TGTGCCAGTAGTACGGCGGATACTAACTATGGCTACACCTTC.

This CDR3 reads CASSESGRHNEQFF. As DNA, the CDR3 is TGTGCCAGCAGTGAATCGGGGAGGCACAATGAGCAGTTCTTC. This chain uses TRBV25-1 with TRBJ2-1; the D gene is possibly TRBD2 (6 bases). Trimming stripped 1 base from V and 5 bases from J, with 9 bases between. This CDR3 has 14 residues. Germline CDR1 is MGHDK and CDR2 is SYGVNS.

The chain is built from TRBV9 and TRBJ2-2; D gene unclear. The CDR3 sequence is 14 residues long. Per the germline V gene, CDR1 is SGDLS and CDR2 is YYNGEE. Between the trimmed V and J ends, which lost 0 bases and 5 bases, there was a span of 8 bases. CDR3 sequence reads: CASSVDFGTGELFF. DNA of the CDR3: TGTGCCAGCAGCGTAGATTTTGGGACCGGGGAGCTGTTTTTT.

This chain connects TRBV5-4 to TRBJ2-7, with 11 bases lining up with TRBD2. CDR1 is SGHNT and CDR2 is YYREEE in the germline V gene (reference sequence). V trimming: 3 bases; J trimming: 2 bases; junction bases outside the gene matches: 4. The CDR3 contains 15 residues. The CDR3 spells CASSSLAGETYEQYF. In DNA form, the CDR3 reads TGTGCCAGCAGCTCACTAGCGGGAGAGACCTACGAGCAGTACTTC. Full variable domain (rest looked up from reference TRBV5-4 and TRBJ2-7): ETGVTQSPTHLIKTRGQQVTLRCSSQSGHNTVSWYQQALGQGPQFIFQYYREEENGRGNFPPRFSGLQFPNYSSELNVNALELDDSALYLCASSSLAGETYEQYFGPGTRLTVT.

V is TRBV2 and J is TRBJ2-5; tentative D call: TRBD2 (6 bases). In germline, CDR1 is SNHLY, CDR2 FYNNEI. Trimming shortened V by 7 bases and J by 4 bases, and 10 bases separated the two germline ends. The CDR3 contains 12 residues. CDR3 sequence: CASMAGRETQYF. For the CDR3, the DNA is TGTGCCAGCATGGCGGGGCGAGAGACCCAGTACTTC.

The genes are TRBV7-7 and TRBJ2-2; a weak D match, TRBD1 (6 bases). Germline V CDR1 and CDR2: SSHAT, FNYEAQ (reference sequence). The CDR3 runs 14 residues. Trimming cost V 8 bases and J 6 bases, with 16 bases left between them. The CDR3 is CASGGAGGAGELFF. As DNA, the CDR3 is TGTGCCAGCGGGGGCGCGGGCGGAGCCGGGGAGCTGTTTTTT. Full variable domain (rest looked up from reference TRBV7-7 and TRBJ2-2): GAGVSQSPRYKVTKRGQDVTLRCDPISSHATLYWYQQALGQGPEFLTYFNYEAQPDKSGLPSDRFSAERPEGSISTLTIQRTEQRDSAMYRCASGGAGGAGELFFGEGSRLTVL.

V and J are TRBV2 and TRBJ2-7; D may be TRBD2 (7 bases). This CDR3 is built from 14 residues. CDR1 is SNHLY, CDR2 FYNNEI, per germline. The V end was cut by 3 bases, the J end by 4 bases, with 13 bases between. The CDR3 spells CASSDSGGRYEQYF. The CDR3 DNA sequence: TGTGCCAGCAGTGATTCGGGGGGCAGATACGAGCAGTACTTC.

This CDR3 is CSVLLAGHTDTQYF. CDR3 bases: TGCAGCGTTTTACTAGCGGGACACACAGATACGCAGTATTTT. This rearrangement joins TRBV29-1 to TRBJ2-3, with 10 positions matching TRBD2. Germline CDR1 reads SQVTM; CDR2 reads ANQGSEA. Trimming cost V 5 bases and J 2 bases; bases outside gene matches: 4. This CDR3 has 14 residues.

The gene calls are TRBV7-9 and TRBJ2-7, with D tentatively TRBD1 (6 bases). Germline V gives CDR1 SEHNR, CDR2 FQNEAQ (reference sequence). V was shortened by 1 base and J by 2 bases, with 9 bases between the two germline ends. This CDR3 spans 14 amino acids. In DNA form, the CDR3 reads TGTGCCAGCAGCTTAGGGACAGTTCCCTACGAGCAGTACTTC. Protein sequence: CASSLGTVPYEQYF. Full variable domain (rest looked up from reference TRBV7-9 and TRBJ2-7): DTGVSQNPRHKITKRGQNVTFRCDPISEHNRLYWYRQTLGQGPEFLTYFQNEAQLEKSRLLSDRFSAERPKGSFSTLEIQRTEQGDSAMYLCASSLGTVPYEQYFGPGTRLTVT.

The genes are TRBV5-5 and TRBJ2-5; possibly TRBD1 for D (6 bases). The germline V gene encodes CDR1 SGHKS and CDR2 YYEKEE (reference sequence). V was shortened by 5 bases and J by 0 bases, with 17 bases between the two germline ends. The CDR3 is made up of 16 amino acids. CDR3 in DNA: TGTGCCAGCAGGAGAACCGGGACACAGTACCAAGAGACCCAGTACTTC. Protein: CASRRTGTQYQETQYF.

The V gene is TRBV2, the J gene TRBJ2-1; 7 positions agree with TRBD2. CDR1 is SNHLY, CDR2 FYNNEI, per germline. The CDR3 runs 15 residues. V shed 8 bases and J 2 bases; nucleotides not matched to a gene: 9. CDR3 DNA sequence: TGTGCCAGCCGACCCACTAGCGATCCCTACAATGAGCAGTTCTTC. It codes for CASRPTSDPYNEQFF.

The chain carries TRBV7-8 and TRBJ2-3; the D gene is possibly TRBD2 (5 bases). CDR1 SGHVS and CDR2 FQNEAQ come from the germline V gene. V shed 5 bases and J shed 0 bases, with 15 bases lying between them. The CDR3 sequence is 16 residues long. The CDR3 DNA is TGTGCCAGCAGCACCATTACGGGGATTAGCACAGATACGCAGTATTTT. Translating it yields CASSTITGISTDTQYF. Based on the CDR3 plus reference TRBV7-8 and TRBJ2-3, the full variable domain is GAGVSQSPRYKVAKRGQDVALRCDPISGHVSLFWYQQALGQGPEFLTYFQNEAQLDKSGLPSDRFFAERPEGSVSTLKIQRTQQEDSAVYLCASSTITGISTDTQYFGPGTRLTVL.

The rearrangement uses TRBV7-9 and TRBJ2-3; 8 positions match TRBD2. The CDR3 sequence is 15 residues long. V trimming: 0 bases; J trimming: 1 base; junction bases outside the gene matches: 0. Germline V gene data show CDR1 as SEHNR and CDR2 as FQNEAQ (reference sequence). The CDR3 DNA sequence: TGTGCCAGCAGCTTAGCTAGCGGGGGCACAGATACGCAGTATTTT. This gives the protein CASSLASGGTDTQYF.

The rearrangement uses TRBV7-8 and TRBJ2-5, with 9 bases identical to TRBD2. The CDR3 sequence is 17 residues long. Trimming cost V 2 bases and J 4 bases; bases outside gene matches: 11. Looked up from germline, CDR1 is SGHVS and CDR2 is FQNEAQ. CDR3: CASSLPRVGLARETQYF. The DNA of the CDR3 is TGTGCCAGCAGCTTACCCCGCGTGGGACTAGCAAGAGAGACCCAGTACTTC.

The chain links TRBV20-1 to TRBJ1-2; 10 bases align to TRBD1. V lost 0 bases, J lost 2 bases, and 9 bases stayed unmatched. Germline loops: CDR1 DFQATT, CDR2 SNEGSKA (reference sequence). The CDR3 consists of 17 residues. The CDR3 DNA is TGCAGTGCTAGAGATCCGGGACAGGGGAGGGCCAACTATGGCTACACCTTC. Translating gives CSARDPGQGRANYGYTF.

The V gene is TRBV5-1, the J gene TRBJ2-6, with a possible D match to TRBD2 (6 bases). With 3 bases removed from V and 0 bases from J, the gap between germline ends came to 13 bases. CDR1 SGHRS and CDR2 YFSETQ come from the germline V gene. CDR3 size: 17 residues. The CDR3 is CASSYVAGPSGANVLTF. The CDR3 DNA follows: TGCGCCAGCAGCTACGTGGCGGGGCCCTCTGGGGCCAACGTCCTGACTTTC.

V is TRBV7-2 and J is TRBJ2-1; 8 bases fit TRBD2. Germline V gene lookup returns CDR1 SGHTA and CDR2 FQGNSA. V lost 0 bases, J lost 8 bases, and 9 bases stayed unmatched. The CDR3 runs 16 residues. CDR3 amino acids: CASSLASSGSMDEQFF. The DNA of the CDR3 is TGTGCCAGCAGCTTAGCGTCGAGCGGGAGTATGGATGAGCAGTTCTTC.

The V gene is TRBV29-1, the J gene TRBJ1-1; D not certain. Per the germline V gene, CDR1 is SQVTM and CDR2 is ANQGSEA. The CDR3 sequence is 13 residues long. V was cut by 2 bases and J by 1 base, with 8 bases left in between. The CDR3 here is CSVEPGPNTEAFF. CDR3 DNA: TGCAGCGTTGAACCGGGCCCGAACACTGAAGCTTTCTTT.

The rearrangement uses TRBV7-9 and TRBJ2-3, with 10 nucleotides matching TRBD1. V lost 3 bases to trimming and J lost 4 bases; unmatched junction nucleotides: 7. The length of the CDR3 is 16 residues. In germline, CDR1 is SEHNR, CDR2 FQNEAQ (reference sequence). The CDR3 DNA follows: TGTGCCAGCAGCTTCGATCCGGGACAGGGGCCAGATACGCAGTATTTT. This translates into CASSFDPGQGPDTQYF.